This entry lists 23 T cell receptor beta chains sequenced from one sample in a study of post-analysis software for immune sequencing data. Whole-study findings and limits: Elevated frequency relative to controls characterized roughly 5 TRBV segments in patients, TRBV5-6, TRBV5-1 and TRBV20-1 among them.

cDNA libraries of TCR beta carried unique molecular identifiers. TCRdb reprocessed the PCR reads via MiXCR and lists one record per CDR3 protein. Counted here are fewer than 700,000 distinct CDR3 sequences, around 47% occurring once; the ten biggest clones make up approximately 1.7%. Antigen specificity for these receptors is unknown. Sequenced input: blood. All receptors come from a girl under 18 with multiple sclerosis.

This sequence joins TRBV11-2 and TRBJ1-5; 9 positions match TRBD1. Trimming took 4 bases from V and 5 from J; bases not matched to a gene: 9. Germline loops: CDR1 SGHAT, CDR2 FQNNGV. This CDR3 is built from 16 residues. CDR3 sequence reads: CASSSPGTGKDQPQHF. CDR3 bases: TGTGCCAGCAGCTCCCCCGGGACAGGGAAGGATCAGCCCCAGCATTTT. The variable domain in full, completed from reference TRBV11-2 and TRBJ1-5, reads EAGVAQSPRYKIIEKRQSVAFWCNPISGHATLYWYQQILGQGPKLLIQFQNNGVVDDSQLPKDRFSAERLKGVDSTLKIQPAKLEDSAVYLCASSSPGTGKDQPQHFGDGTRLSIL.

V and J are TRBV5-1 and TRBJ2-1; D might be TRBD1 or TRBD2, each matching 5 bases. Looked up from germline, CDR1 is SGHRS and CDR2 is YFSETQ. V was cut by 4 bases and J by 0 bases, with 14 bases left in between. The CDR3 is made up of 16 amino acids. CDR3 loop: CASSRDHWSSYNEQFF. CDR3 nucleotide sequence: TGCGCCAGCAGCCGGGACCATTGGAGCTCCTACAATGAGCAGTTCTTC.

This clonotype was seen only a few times. The chain recombines TRBV20-1 with TRBJ2-7, with TRBD1 identical over 10 bases. Germline lookup yields CDR1 DFQATT and CDR2 SNEGSKA (reference sequence). The CDR3 has 14 residues. V gave up 1 base and J gave up 3 bases; unmatched junction bases: 3. The DNA of the CDR3 is TGCAGTGCTAGAGCAGGACAGGGGGACTACGAGCAGTACTTC. Translated: CSARAGQGDYEQYF.

J is TRBJ2-5 and V is TRBV7-8, with D tentatively TRBD1 (6 bases). Deletions cut 0 bases from V and 11 bases from J, with 19 bases between. Germline CDR1 is SGHVS and CDR2 is FQNEAQ. CDR3 length equals 15 residues. Here the CDR3 DNA reads TGTGCCAGCAGCTTAGCCGGGACACCTTCCTACGGGCAGTACTTC. Amino acid sequence: CASSLAGTPSYGQYF.

This clonotype occurred a few times. The CDR3 loop is CASSELAGDTQYF. The CDR3 bases are TGTGCCAGCAGTGAATTGGCGGGAGATACGCAGTATTTT. This chain joins TRBV25-1 and TRBJ2-3; possible D gene TRBD2, 5 bases. Germline assignment: CDR1 MGHDK and CDR2 SYGVNS. The CDR3 runs to 13 residues. The V gene lost 1 base and the J gene lost 5 bases, with 7 bases spanning the gap.

There are a few counts of this clonotype. The gene calls are TRBV12-3 or TRBV12-4 and TRBJ2-1; TRBD2 matches at 8 bases. The CDR3 is 14 amino acids. Trimming at V came to 7 bases and at J to 4 bases, leaving 6 bases not matched to a gene. CDR3 region: CASTKSGGYNEQFF. The CDR3 DNA follows: TGTGCCAGCACTAAATCGGGGGGGTACAATGAGCAGTTCTTC.

The chain employs TRBV12-3 or TRBV12-4 and TRBJ2-7; D unresolved. Trimming removed 5 bases at V and 2 bases at J, with 16 bases between. This CDR3 has 15 amino acids. CDR3 sequence reads: CASSTHGQPPYEQYV. In DNA, the CDR3 is TGTGCCAGCAGTACCCATGGGCAGCCACCCTACGAGCAGTACGTC.

This chain joins TRBV5-1 and TRBJ1-1; a weak D match, TRBD1 (5 bases). The CDR3 extends over 14 amino acids. Trimming cost V 2 bases and J 0 bases, with 8 bases left between them. CDR1 and CDR2 from the germline V gene are SGHRS and YFSETQ. The CDR3, as DNA: TGCGCCAGCAGCTTCAAGGGGCTGAACACTGAAGCTTTCTTT. Its protein is CASSFKGLNTEAFF.

J is TRBJ1-2 and V is TRBV7-9; 11 bases agree with TRBD1. The V and J ends lost 4 bases and 7 bases, in that order; junction bases with no gene match: 5. CDR3 size: 14 residues. Germline V gene data show CDR1 as SEHNR and CDR2 as FQNEAQ (reference sequence). The CDR3 region has the DNA TGTGCCAGCAGCTCGGGACAGGGGGTGGTTGGCTACACCTTC. This encodes CASSSGQGVVGYTF.

In its sample, this clonotype was seen a few times. This chain links TRBV7-6 with TRBJ1-2; no clear D gene. The germline V and J ends were trimmed by 2 bases and 5 bases, with 15 bases remaining between them. This CDR3 has 15 amino acids. CDR1 SGHVS and CDR2 FNYEAQ come from the germline V gene. The CDR3 region has the DNA TGTGCCAGCAGCTTAAAATTGGACGCAGCTTATGGCTACACCTTC. Its translation: CASSLKLDAAYGYTF.

Worth noting for this clonotype: One end of the junction is discordant with germline, which a read error may explain. The chain combines TRBV12-5 with TRBJ1-2; D not certain. This CDR3 has 13 amino acids. Germline assignment: CDR1 LGHNT and CDR2 FRNRAP. Here the CDR3 reads CARGLFDYYGYTF. The CDR3 region has the DNA TGTGCTAGGGGTTTGTTCGACTACTATGGCTACACCTTC.

This clonotype was detected only a few times. The chain carries TRBV20-1 and TRBJ2-3, with a weak D call TRBD2 (6 bases). Germline values: CDR1 DFQATT, CDR2 SNEGSKA (reference sequence). This CDR3 is built from 13 residues. The V gene lost 1 base and the J gene lost 6 bases, with 11 bases spanning the gap. The CDR3 is CSARGGGIDTQYF. CDR3 coding DNA: TGCAGTGCTAGAGGCGGCGGGATTGATACGCAGTATTTT.

This chain connects TRBV7-8 to TRBJ2-3; 7 positions agree with TRBD1. V lost 0 bases, J lost 3 bases, and 9 bases stayed unmatched. The CDR3 has 17 amino acids. The germline V gene has CDR1 SGHVS and CDR2 FQNEAQ. CDR3 sequence: CASSLARQGESTDTQYF. The DNA for the CDR3 is TGTGCCAGCAGCTTAGCGAGGCAGGGGGAGAGTACAGATACGCAGTATTTT.

This clonotype was observed a few times. This sequence joins TRBV29-1 and TRBJ2-1, with 8 bases aligning to TRBD2. Germline CDR1 is SQVTM and CDR2 is ANQGSEA. CDR3 size: 16 residues. The V segment lost 4 bases and the J segment 7 bases; nucleotides outside the gene matches: 15. For the CDR3, the DNA is TGCAGCGTTGTAGGTTTAGCGGGATCGGGAGGAAATGAGCAGTTCTTC. Its translation is CSVVGLAGSGGNEQFF.

The chain recombines TRBV12-3 or TRBV12-4 with TRBJ2-1; 9 bases line up with TRBD2. The ends lost 7 bases at V and 6 bases at J; junction bases unmatched: 10. This CDR3 comprises 15 residues. In DNA form, the CDR3 reads TGTGCCAGCAATTGGCGGGGGGGCCAAAGCAATGAGCAGTTCTTC. Amino acids: CASNWRGGQSNEQFF.

This clonotype was recorded a few times. V and J are TRBV20-1 and TRBJ2-1; TRBD2 agrees at 13 bases. In germline, CDR1 is DFQATT, CDR2 SNEGSKA (reference sequence). CDR3 length: 19 amino acids. V gave up 3 bases and J gave up 6 bases; unmatched junction bases: 17. This CDR3 reads CSARVRGLAGVIRLNEQFF. DNA for the CDR3: TGCAGTGCTAGGGTACGAGGACTAGCGGGAGTCATAAGGCTCAATGAGCAGTTCTTC.

The chain joins TRBV20-1 to TRBJ2-3; D not certain. CDR3 length: 15 residues. In germline, CDR1 is DFQATT, CDR2 SNEGSKA (reference sequence). Between the trimmed V and J ends, which lost 0 bases and 0 bases, there was a span of 10 bases. The CDR3 coding sequence is TGCAGTGCTAGAGATCCGGCGGTTAGCACAGATACGCAGTATTTT. Translation: CSARDPAVSTDTQYF.

J is TRBJ1-1 and V is TRBV5-6; D remains unclear. The CDR3 has 14 residues. Germline assignment: CDR1 SGHDT and CDR2 YYEEEE. Trimming left V 5 bases short and J 1 base short, with 12 bases between. The CDR3 spells CASRSTYENTEAFF. The DNA for the CDR3 is TGTGCCAGCAGGTCAACCTACGAGAACACTGAAGCTTTCTTT.

The genes are TRBV20-1 and TRBJ2-2; 7 bases align to TRBD1. Trimming cost V 5 bases and J 7 bases; bases outside gene matches: 4. The CDR3 contains 12 residues. The germline gives CDR1 DFQATT, CDR2 SNEGSKA (reference sequence). CDR3 sequence reads: CSAEGANGELFF. The CDR3 coding sequence is TGCAGTGCTGAGGGGGCTAACGGGGAGCTGTTTTTT.

The chain links TRBV20-1 to TRBJ2-1, with TRBD2 matching 8 bases. Per germline, CDR1 DFQATT and CDR2 SNEGSKA (reference sequence). V shed 6 bases and J 8 bases; nucleotides not matched to a gene: 18. The CDR3 is 16 amino acids. The CDR3 DNA follows: TGCAGTGCCGAAAAACCGGGGGGGGCCTCTTATGATGAGCAGTTCTTC. Translating gives CSAEKPGGASYDEQFF.

The chain couples TRBV21-1 to TRBJ2-1; the table's D call, TRBD1, was not checked against the DNA. TRBV21-1 is designated a pseudogene. The CDR3 is made up of 15 amino acids. The CDR3 is CASSKTGDSVNEQFF. The CDR3 bases are TGTGCCAGCAGCAAGACAGGGGACTCAGTCAATGAGCAGTTCTTC.

Turning to this clonotype: A read error may account for a junction end that differs from germline. DNA of the CDR3: TGCAGCGGACAGGACGGCTACACAGATACGAAGTATTTT. This translates into CSGQDGYTDTKYF. This chain connects TRBV29-1 to TRBJ2-3, with a possible D match to TRBD1 (6 bases). The germline gives CDR1 SQVTM, CDR2 ANQGSEA. The length of the CDR3 is 13 residues.

CDR3 bases: TGTGCCAGCTCGGAGACTAGCGGCCGCGAGACCCAGTACTTC. Its translation is CASSETSGRETQYF. The genes are TRBV2 and TRBJ2-5; 9 nucleotides agree with TRBD2. The CDR3 sequence is 14 residues long. V lost 8 bases to trimming and J lost 5 bases; unmatched junction nucleotides: 9. Per the germline V gene, CDR1 is SNHLY and CDR2 is FYNNEI.